One and the same sample provided the 2 T cell receptor beta chains below, sequenced in a study of blood T cell repertoires in COVID-19. Clones were sequenced by immunoSEQ multiplex PCR, and TCRdb holds only the in-frame ones, with some missing. Among approximately 150,000 clones, roughly 90% were seen once, and the ten largest hold around 4%. Sequencing was performed on peripheral blood. The receptors come from a woman in her sixties who had recovered from COVID-19.

This chain connects TRBV18 to TRBJ2-3; D is possibly TRBD1 (6 bases). Looked up from germline, CDR1 is KGHSH and CDR2 is LQKENI. The CDR3 covers 13 residues. V shed 5 bases and J shed 6 bases, with 12 bases lying between them. The chain's CDR3 is CASSETGFDTQYF. The CDR3 region has the DNA TGTGCCAGCTCAGAAACAGGGTTCGATACGCAGTATTTT.

V usage is TRBV28 and J usage is TRBJ1-4, with 9 bases aligning to TRBD1. This CDR3 has 15 amino acids. Unmatched junction bases numbered 9, after V lost 5 bases and J lost 8 bases. The V gene's germline CDR1 is MDHEN and CDR2 SYDVKM. The chain's CDR3 is CASSQGTGPGEKLFF. The DNA of the CDR3 is TGTGCCAGCAGTCAGGGGACAGGGCCAGGAGAAAAACTGTTTTTT.